These T cell receptor beta chains were read from a single sample in a study of follicular helper T cells after annual influenza vaccination. This table comes from immunoSEQ multiplex PCR, and its TCRdb copy is limited to in-frame clones, with some not included. The table lists 8,500 to 10,000 clones, 84% of them singletons. Sequences were derived from CXCR5- memory CD4+ T cells sorted from blood, sampled 7 days after influenza vaccination. The receptors shown here come from an adult who received the influenza vaccine. Both conserved end residues are part of each CDR3. The D gene is left open where the match is weak. Expanded clones get a size class; other rows say once, few or many, or leave the size out.

V gene,J gene,clone size,D gene,CDR3 protein,CDR3 DNA
TRBV6-1,TRBJ1-5,.,.,CASSERQNQPQHF,TGTGCCAGCAGTGAAAGACAGAATCAGCCCCAGCATTTT
TRBV6-6,TRBJ2-7,.,.,CASCHGTTSYEQYF,TGTGCCAGCTGCCACGGTACTACCTCCTACGAGCAGTACTTC
TRBV9,TRBJ2-3,once,TRBD1,CASSVVGGTGGFADTQYF,TGTGCCAGCAGCGTAGTCGGAGGGACAGGGGGCTTCGCAGATACGCAGTATTTT
TRBV19,TRBJ1-5,.,TRBD1,CASSRNRGSNQPQHF,TGTGCCAGTAGTAGAAACAGGGGTAGCAATCAGCCCCAGCATTTT
TRBV23-1,TRBJ2-1,.,.,CASSQFTGSSSYNEQFF,TGCGCCAGCAGTCAATTTACAGGCTCTAGCTCCTACAATGAGCAGTTCTTC
TRBV29-1,TRBJ2-6,.,.,CSAAPSGANVLTF,TGCAGCGCGGCTCCCTCTGGGGCCAACGTCCTGACTTTC
TRBV6-1,TRBJ2-5,.,.,CASSGGLSGGTQYF,TGTGCCAGCAGTGGGGGACTGTCCGGGGGAACCCAGTACTTC
TRBV29-1,TRBJ1-1,.,TRBD1,CSVWRGPGTEAFF,TGCAGCGTGTGGAGGGGGCCGGGCACTGAAGCTTTCTTT
TRBV7-2,TRBJ1-2,.,TRBD1,CASSPQAGQGWRGYTF,TGTGCCAGCAGCCCCCAGGCCGGACAGGGGTGGCGCGGCTACACCTTC
TRBV2,TRBJ2-2,.,.,CASSEAGTGELFF,TGTGCCAGCAGTGAAGCGGGGACCGGGGAGCTGTTTTTT
TRBV19,TRBJ2-5,.,.,CASSSSGQETQYF,TGTGCCAGTAGCTCCTCGGGGCAGGAGACCCAGTACTTC
TRBV7-9,TRBJ1-3,few,.,CASSLTTGNTIYF,TGTGCCAGCAGCCTTACGACAGGAAACACCATATATTTT
TRBV6-5,TRBJ1-3,.,TRBD1,CASSYSQGATGNTIYF,TGTGCCAGCAGTTATTCACAGGGGGCGACTGGAAACACCATATATTTT
TRBV28,TRBJ2-7,.,TRBD1,CASSTRGQGRSEQYF,TGTGCCAGCAGCACGCGAGGACAGGGAAGGAGCGAGCAGTACTTC
TRBV9,TRBJ1-3,.,TRBD1,CASSPTLGGAGGNTIYF,TGTGCCAGCAGCCCGACATTAGGGGGCGCCGGGGGAAACACCATATATTTT
TRBV11-2,TRBJ2-6,.,.,CASSPPRQSGANVLTF,TGTGCCAGCAGCCCACCTCGACAGTCCGGGGCCAACGTCCTGACTTTC
TRBV7-2,TRBJ1-1,.,.,CASSLSPGQNTEAFF,TGTGCCAGCAGTCTCTCCCCGGGACAGAACACTGAAGCTTTCTTT
TRBV10-3,TRBJ1-2,.,.,CAIQGQNGRYGYTF,TGTGCCATCCAGGGCCAGAACGGCCGCTATGGCTACACCTTC
TRBV10-3,TRBJ1-3,.,.,CATRREVSGNTIYF,TGTGCCACCCGCCGGGAAGTCTCTGGAAACACCATATATTTT
TRBV14,TRBJ2-6,once,.,CASRNSGANVLTF,TGTGCCAGCCGCAATTCTGGGGCCAACGTCCTGACTTTC
TRBV27,TRBJ1-2,.,.,CASSLGGRGYGYTF,TGTGCCAGCAGTTTAGGTGGACGGGGCTATGGCTACACCTTC
TRBV30,TRBJ1-3,.,.,CAWSVLGAAGNTIYF,TGTGCCTGGAGTGTGTTGGGGGCCGCTGGAAACACCATATATTTT
TRBV7-3,TRBJ2-7,.,TRBD1,CASSRGTGYEQYF,TGTGCCAGCAGCCGGGGGACAGGCTACGAGCAGTACTTC
TRBV7-2,TRBJ1-1,few,.,CASSLAEAFF,TGTGCCAGCAGCTTAGCTGAAGCTTTCTTT
TRBV5-1,TRBJ2-1,once,TRBD2,CASSGGLAGYNEQFF,TGCGCCAGCAGCGGGGGACTAGCGGGCTACAATGAGCAGTTCTTC
TRBV19,TRBJ1-5,.,.,CASSMGVGGMGQPQHF,TGTGCCAGTAGTATGGGTGTTGGGGGGATGGGACAGCCCCAGCATTTT
TRBV19,TRBJ1-5,once,.,CASSPAGISQPQHF,TGTGCCAGTAGTCCGGCAGGCATATCACAGCCCCAGCATTTT
TRBV18,TRBJ2-3,.,.,CASSPPSSGTDTQYF,TGTGCCAGCTCACCTCCCTCAAGCGGCACAGATACGCAGTATTTT
TRBV5-1,TRBJ2-5,.,TRBD2,CASSTAGGQSETQYF,TGCGCCAGCAGCACAGCGGGGGGGCAGTCAGAGACCCAGTACTTC
TRBV5-4,TRBJ2-7,.,TRBD1,CASSPGQASSYEQYF,TGTGCCAGCAGCCCGGGACAGGCGAGCTCCTACGAGCAGTACTTC
TRBV6-5,TRBJ1-1,.,.,CASSYSGSNTEAFF,TGTGCCAGCAGTTACTCGGGCTCTAACACTGAAGCTTTCTTT
TRBV25-1,TRBJ2-3,.,TRBD2,CASSPSGSMTDTQYF,TGTGCCAGCAGCCCCAGCGGGAGTATGACAGATACGCAGTATTTT
TRBV9,TRBJ1-2,.,.,CASSPNEGGYTF,TGTGCCAGCAGCCCAAACGAGGGGGGCTACACCTTC
TRBV19,TRBJ2-1,once,TRBD2,CASSSRAAGGQFNEQFF,TGTGCCAGTAGTTCCCGCGCAGCGGGGGGGCAATTCAATGAGCAGTTCTTC
TRBV6-5,TRBJ1-3,.,.,CASSHSYREGNTIYF,TGTGCCAGCAGTCACTCCTACAGGGAAGGAAACACCATATATTTT
TRBV13,TRBJ1-4,.,.,CASSLALGGINEKLFF,TGTGCCAGCAGCTTAGCCCTCGGGGGCATCAATGAAAAACTGTTTTTT
TRBV28,TRBJ1-1,.,.,CASSFLAVPSNTEAFF,.